The clone carrying this TCR beta chain has a handful of counts. The antigen is not known. The entry originates in a study of T cell repertoires in cytomegalovirus infection. Germline values: CDR1 SGHAT, CDR2 FQNNGV. V shed 7 bases and J shed 0 bases, with 23 bases lying between them. The CDR3 loop spans 18 amino acids. Each CDR3 protein is one row after TCRdb ran MiXCR on the reads. This sample yields about 570,000 distinct CDR3 sequences, of which around 40% are seen a single time; 48% belongs to the top ten. This sequence was found in a human donor in good health (CMV status not recorded). Some clones in this sample may be carry-over from other donors' samples. The input for sequencing was cultured PBMCs, taken from culture after CMV antigen stimulation. This chain uses TRBV11-2 with TRBJ2-3, with D hard to call. The CDR3 protein is CASKSYAKRVPSTDTQYF. In nucleotides, the CDR3 is TGTGCCAGCAAATCTTACGCTAAAAGGGTCCCTAGCACAGATACGCAGTATTTT. The full variable domain, completed using reference TRBV11-2 and TRBJ2-3, is EAGVAQSPRYKIIEKRQSVAFWCNPISGHATLYWYQQILGQGPKLLIQFQNNGVVDDSQLPKDRFSAERLKGVDSTLKIQPAKLEDSAVYLCASKSYAKRVPSTDTQYFGPGTRLTVL.